The sample holds many counts of the clone carrying this T cell receptor beta chain. The antigen is not known. Calling Graves' hyperthyroidism stable meant ophthalmopathy did not progress within 18 months. The PBMCs were taken from over 9.5 ml of fresh peripheral blood. From RNA transcripts, TCR beta CDR3 regions were amplified. With the HTBI primer set, the TCR CDR3 went through a first round of RT-PCR. TCRdb analysed the multiplex PCR reads with MiXCR anew, one entry per CDR3 protein. The data show about 210,000 distinct CDR3 sequences, with 17% seen just once and roughly 53% held by the top ten. This sample was included in a study of T cells in Graves' hyperthyroidism and ophthalmopathy. Study-wide results and caveats: With a median lead of approximately 6.4 months before onset, the model predicted ophthalmopathy. Among clonotypes expanded in thyroid above 0.001, most were also found in blood.

Trimming pared 1 base from V and 7 bases from J, leaving 4 bases between. This CDR3 contains 11 residues. What was sequenced was blood. The chain is built from TRBV12-3 or TRBV12-4 and TRBJ2-5; D gene unclear. The source is a middle-aged man with Graves' hyperthyroidism. Written as DNA, the CDR3 is TGTGCCAGCAGTTTAGATCGGACCCAGTACTTC. Translated: CASSLDRTQYF.